These 13 T cell receptor beta chains were sequenced from one sample in a study of identifying expanded T cells in peripheral blood. Profiling relied on immunoSEQ multiplex PCR, and the TCRdb table lists in-frame clones only, not all of them. The profile shows under 70,000 clones, roughly 86% of them singletons. The specimen was blood. The origin of the receptors is a person aged 18 to 70 in good health.

The J gene is TRBJ2-5, the V gene TRBV10-3; D assignment may be TRBD1 or TRBD2 (5 bases each). The CDR3 covers 16 residues. V shed 6 bases and J shed 0 bases, with 17 bases lying between them. Germline CDR1 and CDR2: ENHRY and SYGVKD. The CDR3 loop is CAIRVGPTTYQETQYF. CDR3 sequence (DNA): TGTGCCATCAGGGTGGGACCGACGACGTACCAAGAGACCCAGTACTTC.

The rearrangement joins TRBV28 to TRBJ2-5; D may be TRBD2 (5 bases). The CDR3 length is 15 residues. Per the germline V gene, CDR1 is MDHEN and CDR2 is SYDVKM. The germline V and J ends were trimmed by 6 bases and 7 bases, with 21 bases remaining between them. CDR3 sequence reads: CASSLDSASRWTQYF. The CDR3 DNA follows: TGTGCCAGCAGCCTAGATAGCGCTTCCCGATGGACCCAGTACTTC.

The V call is TRBV30, the J call TRBJ2-7; 7 bases fit TRBD1. CDR3 length: 14 amino acids. Trimming cost V 2 bases and J 3 bases; bases outside gene matches: 7. Germline V gene lookup returns CDR1 GTSNPN and CDR2 SVGIG (reference sequence). The CDR3 region is CAWSTRDRFYEQYF. The CDR3 nucleotides read TGTGCCTGGAGTACAAGGGACAGATTCTACGAGCAGTACTTC.

The chain joins TRBV6-6 to TRBJ1-1; D is unclear. The CDR3 totals 12 residues. Germline CDR1 reads MNHNY; CDR2 reads SVGAGI (reference sequence). V dropped 0 bases and J dropped 1 base, with 0 bases sitting between them. The CDR3: CASSYSNTEAFF. CDR3 bases: TGTGCCAGCAGTTACTCGAACACTGAAGCTTTCTTT.

As DNA, the CDR3 is TGTGCCAGCGGATCCGACAGGGCCGAAGAGACCCAGTACTTC. Its protein product is CASGSDRAEETQYF. The V call is TRBV28, the J call TRBJ2-5; the match to TRBD1 covers 7 bases. V shed 8 bases and J 3 bases; nucleotides not matched to a gene: 9. Germline assignment: CDR1 MDHEN and CDR2 SYDVKM. The CDR3 contains 14 residues.

CDR3 loop: CASRGLGTDTQYF. CDR3 nucleotides: TGTGCCAGCAGGGGGTTAGGCACAGATACGCAGTATTTT. The genes are TRBV6-5 and TRBJ2-3; D remains ambiguous. Germline CDR1 is MNHEY and CDR2 is SVGAGI. The CDR3 contains 13 residues. V gave up 6 bases and J gave up 1 base, with 8 bases separating them.

The count of this clone is one. This chain links TRBV11-2 with TRBJ2-7, with D tentatively TRBD2 (5 bases). V lost 5 bases to trimming and J lost 6 bases, with 11 bases between them. The CDR3 has 12 amino acids. CDR1 and CDR2 from the germline V gene are SGHAT and FQNNGV. The CDR3 coding sequence is TGTGCCAGCAGCCCCCGGGGAAGCGAGCAGTACTTC. Translated: CASSPRGSEQYF.

The rearrangement joins TRBV19 to TRBJ1-2; 7 nucleotides line up with TRBD1. Germline assignment: CDR1 LNHDA and CDR2 SQIVND (reference sequence). There are 12 residues in the CDR3. V dropped 7 bases and J dropped 4; count of bases not matched to a gene: 3. In DNA, the CDR3 is TGTGCCAGTATGGACAGGACCTATGGCTACACCTTC. The encoded protein is CASMDRTYGYTF.

The chain uses TRBV9 and TRBJ1-1; 8 nucleotides line up with TRBD1. Germline CDR1 and CDR2: SGDLS and YYNGEE. This CDR3 contains 15 residues. The V and J ends lost 0 bases and 6 bases, in that order; junction bases with no gene match: 7. CDR3 in DNA: TGTGCCAGCAGCGTAGCCCCGGACAGGGAAGCTGAAGCTTTCTTT. It translates to CASSVAPDREAEAFF. The full variable domain, in which reference TRBV9 and TRBJ1-1 provide the parts outside the CDR3, is DSGVTQTPKHLITATGQRVTLRCSPRSGDLSVYWYQQSLDQGLQFLIQYYNGEERAKGNILERFSAQQFPDLHSELNLSSLELGDSALYFCASSVAPDREAEAFFGQGTRLTVV.

This clone was counted only a few times. The same CDR3 can be traced to other DNA sequences in this sample. The J gene is TRBJ2-7, the V gene TRBV27; tentatively, D is TRBD1 or TRBD2 (5 bases each). Per the germline V gene, CDR1 is MNHEY and CDR2 is SMNVEV (reference sequence). V gave up 3 bases and J gave up 0 bases, with 9 bases separating them. The CDR3 is made up of 14 amino acids. For the CDR3, the DNA is TGTGCCAGCAGTTTGGGGACGGGCTCCTACGAGCAGTACTTC. It encodes CASSLGTGSYEQYF.

V is TRBV19 and J is TRBJ2-2; unclear D gene. The V end lost 6 bases, the J end lost 2 bases, and 13 bases lay between the germline ends. Germline V lookup: CDR1 LNHDA, CDR2 SQIVND (reference sequence). The CDR3 totals 15 residues. The CDR3 nucleotides are TGTGCCAGTAGCAATCCCATAGGAAACACCGGGGAGCTGTTTTTT. Its translation is CASSNPIGNTGELFF.

The chain carries TRBV20-1 and TRBJ2-3; unclear D gene. Trimming removed 5 bases from V and 6 bases from J, with 9 bases in between. There are 11 residues in the CDR3. Germline CDR1 and CDR2: DFQATT and SNEGSKA (reference sequence). The CDR3 sequence is CSALPGDTQYF. CDR3 bases: TGCAGTGCTCTCCCGGGTGATACGCAGTATTTT.

The chain carries TRBV29-1 and TRBJ1-2; 10 nucleotides align to TRBD1. After removal of 4 bases from V and 4 bases from J, the junction contained 3 bases not matched to a gene. The CDR3 contains 13 residues. Germline values: CDR1 SQVTM, CDR2 ANQGSEA. In nucleotides, the CDR3 is TGCAGCGTTGGACAGGGGGCTTCCTATGGCTACACCTTC. This sequence encodes CSVGQGASYGYTF.